This T cell receptor beta chain derives from a study of blood T cell repertoires in COVID-19. Study context: COVID-19 samples, acute and convalescent, were from the United States, Italy and Spain. Sample material is recorded as cDNA or gDNA derived from T cells, B-cell-depleted T cells, or PBMCs.

As handled by the study authors: How many nucleated cells were present was estimated from reference gene primer amplification. Generated by immunoSEQ multiplex PCR, the TCRdb table keeps only in-frame clones and is missing some. Clonal size and the V and J genes are those of that table, whereas D and trimming came from the DNA. The sample records around 100,000 clones, 80% to 90% being singletons. This clone showed up just once. This CDR3 contains 13 residues. V lost 6 bases to trimming and J lost 1 base; unmatched junction nucleotides: 3. Germline V gene sequence: CDR1 MNHNY, CDR2 SVGAGI (reference sequence).

Specimen: peripheral blood. The TCR comes from a human donor in a cohort sampled during active COVID-19. The rearrangement uses TRBV6-6 and TRBJ2-7; 7 nucleotides agree with TRBD1. The CDR3 spells CASSPTGSYEQYF. CDR3 sequence (DNA): TGTGCCAGCAGCCCGACAGGGTCCTACGAGCAGTACTTC.